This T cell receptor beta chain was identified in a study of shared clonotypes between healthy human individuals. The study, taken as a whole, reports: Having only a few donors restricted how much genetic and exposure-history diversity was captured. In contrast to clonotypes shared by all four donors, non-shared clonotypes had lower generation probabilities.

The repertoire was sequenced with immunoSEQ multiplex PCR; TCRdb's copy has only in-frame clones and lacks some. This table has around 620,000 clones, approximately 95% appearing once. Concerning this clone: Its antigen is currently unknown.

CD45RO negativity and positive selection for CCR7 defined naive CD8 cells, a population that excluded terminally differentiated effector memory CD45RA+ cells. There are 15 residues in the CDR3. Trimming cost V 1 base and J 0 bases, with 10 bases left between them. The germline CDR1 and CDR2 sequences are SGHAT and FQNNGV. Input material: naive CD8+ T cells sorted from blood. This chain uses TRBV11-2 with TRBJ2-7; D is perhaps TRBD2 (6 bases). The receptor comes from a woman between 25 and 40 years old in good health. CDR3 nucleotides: TGTGCCAGCAGCTTAGGGCTCGGGAGCTCCTACGAGCAGTACTTC. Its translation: CASSLGLGSSYEQYF.